The rows below give T cell receptor beta chains drawn from one sample of a study of lymphopenia after photon versus proton radiotherapy. TCRdb's copy holds only in-frame clones and misses some; the assay was immunoSEQ multiplex PCR. The sample includes around 70,000 clones, more than 75% of them seen just once. The sequencing here drew on peripheral blood, taken from a patient treated with photon-based radiotherapy. These receptors came from a woman between 70 and 85 years old with pancreatic cancer. The conserved cysteine and the conserved F or W are not part of the CDR3 here. The order of the fields is J gene, CDR3 length, V gene, D gene, CDR3 protein. The D gene is left open where the match is weak.

J: TRBJ1-1; length: 13; V: TRBV7-2; D: NA; CDR3: ASSLGGGGNTEAF
J: TRBJ2-7; length: 12; V: TRBV28; D: NA; CDR3: ASSLTGTAYEQY
J: TRBJ2-3; length: 12; V: TRBV2; D: NA; CDR3: ASSVHFSTDTQY
J: TRBJ2-1; length: 11; V: TRBV7-9; D: NA; CDR3: ASSLGHRNEQF
J: TRBJ2-2; length: 14; V: TRBV19; D: TRBD2; CDR3: ASSPTLAGVVGELF
J: TRBJ2-7; length: 12; V: TRBV5-4; D: TRBD1; CDR3: ASSPGTELYEQY
J: TRBJ2-3; length: 13; V: TRBV6-5; D: NA; CDR3: ASSLQSLGADTQY
J: TRBJ2-1; length: 14; V: TRBV7-2; D: NA; CDR3: ASSPKTRSSYNEQF
J: TRBJ1-3; length: 13; V: TRBV6-1; D: TRBD1; CDR3: ASKKTGVSGNTIY
J: TRBJ2-7; length: 12; V: TRBV21-1; D: NA; CDR3: ASSTRGHNYEQY
J: TRBJ2-1; length: 11; V: TRBV7-2; D: NA; CDR3: ASSLALWAEQF
J: TRBJ2-3; length: 12; V: TRBV10-3; D: NA; CDR3: AISEEGGTDTQY
J: TRBJ2-5; length: 11; V: TRBV27; D: NA; CDR3: ASSPGIVETQY
J: TRBJ2-5; length: 14; V: TRBV4-3; D: TRBD1; CDR3: ASSQETGTLQETQY
J: TRBJ2-7; length: 11; V: TRBV11-2; D: TRBD1; CDR3: ASSPMDRGEQY
J: TRBJ1-5; length: 11; V: TRBV9; D: NA; CDR3: ASSVAAGWPQH
J: TRBJ2-7; length: 13; V: TRBV19; D: TRBD1; CDR3: ASQKVKGAGYEQY
J: TRBJ2-7; length: 9; V: TRBV20-1; D: NA; CDR3: SGSRQYEQY
J: TRBJ2-1; length: 13; V: TRBV7-9; D: TRBD2; CDR3: ASRSGTTNYNEQF
J: TRBJ2-7; length: 13; V: TRBV7-2; D: TRBD1; CDR3: ASSFIQGDSYEQY
J: TRBJ1-1; length: 13; V: TRBV2; D: TRBD1; CDR3: ASSYITGTGSGAF
J: TRBJ2-7; length: 9; V: TRBV6-1; D: NA; CDR3: ASSGSYEQY
J: TRBJ2-7; length: 13; V: TRBV5-1; D: NA; CDR3: ASSLVAGSAYEQY
J: TRBJ2-7; length: 13; V: TRBV18; D: TRBD2; CDR3: ASSPAGLAVYEQY
J: TRBJ2-1; length: 13; V: TRBV16; D: TRBD2; CDR3: ASSLLGGSYNEQF
J: TRBJ1-5; length: 16; V: TRBV19; D: TRBD1; CDR3: ASRTSQGARWYNQPQH
J: TRBJ2-2; length: 11; V: TRBV28; D: NA; CDR3: ASSLGNTGELF
J: TRBJ1-1; length: 12; V: TRBV6-5; D: TRBD1; CDR3: ASRGGQGNTEAF
J: TRBJ2-7; length: 12; V: TRBV7-6; D: NA; CDR3: ASSPGTLGGEQY
J: TRBJ2-5; length: 11; V: TRBV19; D: NA; CDR3: ASSPRRAETQY
J: TRBJ2-7; length: 11; V: TRBV5-1; D: TRBD1; CDR3: ASKTGPKYEQY
J: TRBJ2-1; length: 14; V: TRBV12-5; D: TRBD1; CDR3: ASGLVLTGIYNEQF
J: TRBJ1-3; length: 11; V: TRBV5-4; D: NA; CDR3: ASRPQQGNTIY
J: TRBJ2-7; length: 12; V: TRBV5-4; D: NA; CDR3: ASSFSSPPYEQY
J: TRBJ2-2; length: 13; V: TRBV2; D: NA; CDR3: ASSEGSRGTGELF
J: TRBJ2-3; length: 15; V: TRBV5-5; D: TRBD2; CDR3: ASTEGTSGRGADTQY
J: TRBJ2-7; length: 13; V: TRBV6-1; D: NA; CDR3: ASSEVGSLGYEQY
J: TRBJ2-2; length: 16; V: TRBV12-2; D: NA; CDR3: ASREPLSQTGCTGELF
J: TRBJ2-7; length: 9; V: TRBV11-2; D: NA; CDR3: ASSLLYEQY
J: TRBJ2-1; length: 11; V: TRBV7-3; D: TRBD1; CDR3: ASSLDRDNEQF
J: TRBJ1-5; length: 15; V: TRBV4-1; D: NA; CDR3: ASSQEGDPRRNQPQH
J: TRBJ2-1; length: 14; V: TRBV6-5; D: NA; CDR3: ASSYAFSSSYNEQF
J: TRBJ2-7; length: 13; V: TRBV6-1; D: NA; CDR3: ASSEERTVLHEQY
J: TRBJ1-2; length: 11; V: TRBV28; D: NA; CDR3: ASSLGQHYGYT
J: TRBJ2-7; length: 13; V: TRBV19; D: NA; CDR3: ASSTRTVAVDEQY
J: TRBJ1-2; length: 12; V: TRBV5-1; D: NA; CDR3: ASRREGGDYGYT
J: TRBJ2-3; length: 11; V: TRBV19; D: TRBD1; CDR3: ASSTQGADTQY
J: TRBJ1-5; length: 12; V: TRBV7-9; D: NA; CDR3: ASSLGGRDQPQH
J: TRBJ1-2; length: 12; V: TRBV7-2; D: NA; CDR3: ASSTGPTFNGYT
J: TRBJ2-6; length: 13; V: TRBV4-1; D: NA; CDR3: ASSRAESGANVLT
J: TRBJ1-5; length: 13; V: TRBV19; D: NA; CDR3: ASSSGVTTAEPQH
J: TRBJ2-5; length: 14; V: TRBV5-8; D: NA; CDR3: ASSLGLATIQETQY
J: TRBJ1-2; length: 11; V: TRBV6-1; D: NA; CDR3: ASSEIGPNGYT
J: TRBJ2-7; length: 14; V: TRBV11-2; D: NA; CDR3: ASSLDGSFRGYEQY
J: TRBJ2-1; length: 14; V: TRBV7-2; D: TRBD2; CDR3: ASSLGAGGPVYEQF
J: TRBJ1-4; length: 12; V: TRBV19; D: NA; CDR3: ASTSGQSREKLF
J: TRBJ2-5; length: 12; V: TRBV7-7; D: TRBD2; CDR3: ASSPWEGPETQY
J: TRBJ2-7; length: 10; V: TRBV2; D: NA; CDR3: ASSEDRVGQY
J: TRBJ2-5; length: 10; V: TRBV10-3; D: NA; CDR3: ATEGQAETQY